These 27 T cell receptor beta chains share one sample of origin, sequenced in a study of blood T cell repertoires in COVID-19. Repertoires were generated with immunoSEQ multiplex PCR, while TCRdb's copy carries only in-frame clones and drops some. There are about 110,000 clones in the sample; approximately 79% occur only once, and 16% lies in the top ten. The sequencing sample was made of peripheral blood. Receptors were obtained from a woman of 80 years or more with active or convalescent COVID-19.

The chain combines TRBV28 with TRBJ1-2, with 8 bases that match TRBD1. Unmatched junction bases numbered 14, after V lost 6 bases and J lost 8 bases. CDR3 length equals 15 residues. CDR1 and CDR2 (germline): MDHEN, SYDVKM. The chain's CDR3 is CASRLTQTGAGGYTF. CDR3 DNA: TGTGCCAGCAGACTAACCCAGACAGGGGCGGGGGGCTACACCTTC.

The J gene is TRBJ1-4, the V gene TRBV7-9; 7 bases line up with TRBD1. The germline CDR1 and CDR2 sequences are SEHNR and FQNEAQ (reference sequence). After removal of 1 base from V and 7 bases from J, the junction contained 3 bases not matched to a gene. This CDR3 is 14 amino acids long. Here the CDR3 reads CASSLDRGSEKLFF. The CDR3 coding sequence is TGTGCCAGCAGCTTAGACAGGGGTAGTGAAAAACTGTTTTTT.

A single count supports this clone. This chain uses TRBV18 with TRBJ2-7; TRBD1 matches 7 bases. CDR3 length: 15 residues. V trimming: 5 bases; J trimming: 0 bases; junction bases outside the gene matches: 7. Germline CDR1 is KGHSH and CDR2 is LQKENI. The CDR3 sequence: CASSSGQVSSYEQYF. CDR3 coding DNA: TGTGCCAGCTCATCTGGACAGGTGAGCTCCTACGAGCAGTACTTC.

J is TRBJ1-2 and V is TRBV7-2; TRBD1 is a possible D gene (6 bases). The CDR3 loop spans 14 amino acids. The V gene's germline CDR1 is SGHTA and CDR2 FQGNSA. Trimming took 5 bases from V and 0 from J, leaving 10 bases between them. CDR3 nucleotides: TGTGCCAGCAGCGCAGGGGTTGCTAACTATGGCTACACCTTC. It encodes CASSAGVANYGYTF.

This chain links TRBV6-5 with TRBJ1-1, with no clear D. The CDR3 sequence is 13 residues long. V lost 8 bases to trimming and J lost 4 bases, with 14 bases between them. From germline, CDR1 is MNHEY and CDR2 SVGAGI. CDR3 nucleotide sequence: TGTGCCAGCTACTCGTCCCTACTCACTGAAGCTTTCTTT. Its translation: CASYSSLLTEAFF.

The V call is TRBV2, the J call TRBJ2-1, with TRBD2 matching over 8 bases. CDR3 length: 14 amino acids. The V and J ends lost 5 bases and 8 bases, in that order; junction bases with no gene match: 8. Germline lookup yields CDR1 SNHLY and CDR2 FYNNEI. DNA for the CDR3: TGTGCCAGCAGTCGGCGGGAGGTGGGTCATGAGCAGTTCTTC. Encoded protein: CASSRREVGHEQFF.

This clone was counted once. Different DNA sequences within this sample yield the same CDR3. The chain recombines TRBV2 with TRBJ2-1; no firm D call. The CDR3 is 13 residues long. V was trimmed by 6 bases and J by 5 bases, leaving 11 bases between them. Per germline, CDR1 SNHLY and CDR2 FYNNEI. The CDR3 loop is CASRASRNNEQFF. The CDR3 nucleotides are TGTGCCAGCAGGGCGTCCAGGAACAATGAGCAGTTCTTC.

The V gene is TRBV29-1, the J gene TRBJ2-7; tentatively, D is TRBD1 (5 bases). Trimming took off 5 bases at V and 2 bases at J, with 13 bases between the two ends. From germline, CDR1 is SQVTM and CDR2 ANQGSEA. This CDR3 spans 13 amino acids. CDR3 loop: CSVRPGSTYEQYF. The DNA for the CDR3 is TGCAGCGTTCGGCCAGGGTCGACCTACGAGCAGTACTTC.

This chain uses TRBV5-1 with TRBJ1-4, with 7 nucleotides matching TRBD1. V lost 1 base and J lost 2; bases outside the gene matches: 5. This CDR3 comprises 16 residues. The V gene's germline CDR1 is SGHRS and CDR2 YFSETQ. CDR3 DNA: TGCGCCAGCAGCTTGAACTACAGGGGTACTAATGAAAAACTGTTTTTT. Translation gives CASSLNYRGTNEKLFF.

This clone was seen a few times. The V and J genes are TRBV30 and TRBJ1-6; D uncertain. The CDR3 extends over 16 amino acids. Trimming removed 7 bases at V and 4 bases at J, with 20 bases between. The germline gives CDR1 GTSNPN, CDR2 SVGIG (reference sequence). The CDR3 DNA follows: TGTGCCTTGAAGGGTAGTTCCGGGATGTATAATTCACCCCTCCACTTT. It translates to CALKGSSGMYNSPLHF.

This CDR3 reads CASSQVRFRAGELFF. CDR3 nucleotides: TGTGCCAGCAGCCAAGTGAGATTCCGGGCCGGGGAGCTGTTTTTT. The chain combines TRBV14 with TRBJ2-2; the D is unclear. Looked up from germline, CDR1 is SGHDN and CDR2 is FVKESK. This CDR3 has 15 amino acids. V gave up 1 base and J gave up 6 bases, with 12 bases separating them.

The rearrangement uses TRBV4-3 and TRBJ1-2; unclear D gene. The CDR3 extends over 16 amino acids. The germline V gene encodes CDR1 LGHNA and CDR2 YSLEER. Trimming removed 0 bases at V and 2 bases at J, with 13 bases between. In DNA, the CDR3 is TGCGCCAGCAGCCAAGATTCCAACATGCCCAACTATGGCTACACCTTC. Residues: CASSQDSNMPNYGYTF.

The V call is TRBV9, the J call TRBJ2-1; 7 bases align to TRBD1. V dropped 3 bases and J dropped 0; count of bases not matched to a gene: 3. The germline V gene encodes CDR1 SGDLS and CDR2 YYNGEE. The CDR3 is 15 residues long. DNA of the CDR3: TGTGCCAGCAGCGAGACAGGGAGCTCCTACAATGAGCAGTTCTTC. The encoded protein is CASSETGSSYNEQFF.

This sequence joins TRBV5-8 and TRBJ1-2; 7 bases align to TRBD1. With 1 base clipped from V and 8 bases from J, the junction kept 8 bases outside the gene matches. The CDR3 has 14 amino acids. Germline CDR1 and CDR2: SGHTS and YDEGEE. In DNA form, the CDR3 reads TGTGCCAGCAGCTTGACAACAGGGGCATGGGGCTACACCTTC. Amino acid sequence: CASSLTTGAWGYTF.

The chain combines TRBV3-1 (or the pseudogene TRBV3-2) with TRBJ1-6; 8 positions match TRBD1. Per the germline V gene, CDR1 is LGHDT and CDR2 is YNNKEL (reference sequence). The length of the CDR3 is 20 residues. The junction had 21 bases not matched to a gene; V was cut back by 1 base and J by 10 bases. The CDR3 reads CASSQGAGQGYRGYTSPLHF. CDR3 nucleotides: TGTGCCAGCAGCCAAGGCGCCGGACAGGGCTATCGGGGGTATACCTCACCCCTCCACTTT.

The chain recombines TRBV9 with TRBJ2-1, with 9 bases aligning to TRBD1. The CDR3 is 22 residues long. Germline V gene sequence: CDR1 SGDLS, CDR2 YYNGEE. With V trimmed by 0 bases and J by 1 base, 20 bases remained unmatched. CDR3 sequence (DNA): TGTGCCAGCAGCGTAGCTACAGGGACAGGGACGGGTCCGCTTACTTCCTACAATGAGCAGTTCTTC. It specifies CASSVATGTGTGPLTSYNEQFF.

The chain recombines TRBV28 with TRBJ1-2; the D is unclear. V was pared by 5 bases and J by 3 bases, with 13 bases between. Germline CDR1 MDHEN, CDR2 SYDVKM. This CDR3 contains 14 residues. CDR3 in DNA: TGTGCCAGCAGTCCCGCTGGAGGAGACTATGGCTACACCTTC. Its protein is CASSPAGGDYGYTF.

This rearrangement joins TRBV7-8 to TRBJ2-3; perhaps TRBD2 as D (5 bases). The germline V gene has CDR1 SGHVS and CDR2 FQNEAQ. Between the trimmed V and J ends, which lost 3 bases and 4 bases, there was a span of 8 bases. The length of the CDR3 is 13 residues. Here the CDR3 reads CASSFPGADTQYF. The DNA for the CDR3 is TGTGCCAGCAGCTTTCCCGGGGCAGATACGCAGTATTTT.

The rearrangement links TRBV19 to TRBJ1-4; 9 bases align to TRBD1. From germline, CDR1 is LNHDA and CDR2 SQIVND (reference sequence). After removal of 10 bases from V and 7 bases from J, the junction contained 13 bases not matched to a gene. The CDR3 has 15 residues. The CDR3 loop reads CATSSSGTGLEKLFF. CDR3 DNA sequence: TGTGCCACCTCATCCTCCGGGACAGGGCTTGAAAAACTGTTTTTT.

The J gene is TRBJ2-7, the V gene TRBV18; 11 nucleotides match TRBD2. The junction had 19 bases not matched to a gene; V was cut back by 2 bases and J by 4 bases. Germline values: CDR1 KGHSH, CDR2 LQKENI. The CDR3 runs 20 residues. The CDR3 reads CASSPKSRILAGGYGYEQYF. The CDR3 DNA is TGTGCCAGCTCACCAAAAAGCAGAATTCTAGCGGGAGGTTATGGGTACGAGCAGTACTTC.

The V and J genes are TRBV11-2 and TRBJ2-7; D is possibly TRBD2 (6 bases). Trimming took 0 bases from V and 0 from J, leaving 9 bases between them. This CDR3 is 15 amino acids long. Germline V gives CDR1 SGHAT, CDR2 FQNNGV. The CDR3 sequence is CASSLDHGSSYEQYF. In DNA form, the CDR3 reads TGTGCCAGCAGCTTAGACCACGGGAGCTCCTACGAGCAGTACTTC.

This clone was picked up one time. This chain connects TRBV11-3 to TRBJ2-1, with TRBD1 matching 8 bases. Germline lookup yields CDR1 SGHNT and CDR2 YENEEA. This CDR3 spans 14 amino acids. V dropped 5 bases and J dropped 4; count of bases not matched to a gene: 4. In nucleotides, the CDR3 is TGTGCCAGCAGCCCCGGGACAGGTTACAATGAGCAGTTCTTC. Its translation is CASSPGTGYNEQFF.

The gene calls are TRBV19 and TRBJ1-2, with 7 bases aligning to TRBD1. CDR1 is LNHDA, CDR2 SQIVND, per germline (reference sequence). The V and J ends lost 4 bases and 1 base, in that order; junction bases with no gene match: 6. The CDR3 has 15 amino acids. The CDR3 DNA sequence: TGTGCCAGTAGTACCGACAGGGAAGTTAACTATGGCTACACCTTC. Its translation: CASSTDREVNYGYTF.

J is TRBJ1-1 and V is TRBV5-1, with a weak D call TRBD1 (5 bases). The CDR3 contains 14 residues. V was shortened by 1 base and J by 4 bases, with 11 bases between the two germline ends. The germline CDR1 and CDR2 sequences are SGHRS and YFSETQ. CDR3 amino acids: CASSLQGWFTEAFF. CDR3 in DNA: TGCGCCAGCAGCTTGCAGGGTTGGTTCACTGAAGCTTTCTTT.

This clone ranks as medium-sized (0.01 to 0.1%). The chain uses TRBV15 and TRBJ2-7, with 7 bases aligning to TRBD2. CDR1 is LNHNV, CDR2 YYDKDF, per germline (reference sequence). V shed 1 base, J shed 6 bases, and the junction held 9 bases outside the gene matches. The CDR3 loop spans 15 amino acids. Here the CDR3 DNA reads TGTGCCACCAGCAGAGGCCGAGCGGGGCTCGGCGAGCAGTACTTC. This sequence encodes CATSRGRAGLGEQYF.

V is TRBV19 and J is TRBJ1-1; no clear D gene. Between the trimmed V and J ends, which lost 0 bases and 7 bases, there was a span of 12 bases. Germline CDR1 LNHDA, CDR2 SQIVND (reference sequence). CDR3 length equals 14 residues. The CDR3 loop is CASSIDEGGIEAFF. DNA of the CDR3: TGTGCCAGTAGTATAGATGAGGGCGGGATTGAAGCTTTCTTT.

The V call is TRBV6-1, the J call TRBJ2-7, with 9 bases aligning to TRBD2. Trimming took 2 bases from V and 2 from J; bases not matched to a gene: 4. Germline V gene data show CDR1 as MNHNS and CDR2 as SASEGT. The CDR3 covers 15 residues. The CDR3 DNA reads TGTGCCAGCAGTGAACTAGCGGGATCTACCTACGAGCAGTACTTC. Protein sequence: CASSELAGSTYEQYF.